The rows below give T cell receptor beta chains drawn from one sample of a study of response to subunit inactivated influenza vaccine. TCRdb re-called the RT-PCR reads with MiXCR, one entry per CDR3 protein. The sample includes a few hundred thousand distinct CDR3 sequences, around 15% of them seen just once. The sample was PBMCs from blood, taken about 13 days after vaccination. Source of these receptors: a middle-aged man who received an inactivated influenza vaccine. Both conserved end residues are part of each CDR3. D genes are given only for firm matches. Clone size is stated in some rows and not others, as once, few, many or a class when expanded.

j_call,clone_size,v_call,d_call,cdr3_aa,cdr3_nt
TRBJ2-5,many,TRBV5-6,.,CASSLWPQETQYF,TGTGCCAGCAGCTTGTGGCCACAAGAGACCCAGTACTTC
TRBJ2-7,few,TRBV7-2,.,CASSLLGQSSYEQYF,TGTGCCAGCAGCTTATTAGGACAGAGCTCCTACGAGCAGTACTTC
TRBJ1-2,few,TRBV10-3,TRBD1,CAISEDRGYGYTF,TGTGCCATCAGTGAGGACAGGGGTTATGGCTACACCTTC
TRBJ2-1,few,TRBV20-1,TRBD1,CSARTYPGTGEYNEQFF,TGCAGTGCTCGCACCTACCCAGGGACAGGTGAATACAATGAGCAGTTCTTC
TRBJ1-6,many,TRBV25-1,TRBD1,CASSARDRGPLHF,TGTGCCAGCAGTGCGCGGGACAGGGGGCCCCTCCACTTT
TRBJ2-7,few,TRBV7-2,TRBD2,CASSSTSGGYEQYF,TGTGCCAGCAGCTCAACTAGCGGGGGGTACGAGCAGTACTTC
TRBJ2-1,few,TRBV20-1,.,CSAAKTSGHGDEQFF,TGCAGTGCCGCCAAGACTAGTGGCCATGGGGATGAGCAGTTCTTC
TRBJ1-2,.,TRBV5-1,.,CASSSTTEPYGYTF,TGCGCCAGCAGCTCAACGACAGAGCCCTATGGCTACACCTTC
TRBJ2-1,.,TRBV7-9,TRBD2,CASSLPRVLAGANEQFF,TGTGCCAGCAGCTTACCGAGAGTACTAGCGGGAGCCAATGAGCAGTTCTTC
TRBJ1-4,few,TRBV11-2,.,CASRGWPDEKLFF,TGTGCCAGCAGGGGGTGGCCGGACGAAAAACTGTTTTTT
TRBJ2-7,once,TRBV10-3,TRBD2,CSISGGRGNEQYF,TGTTCCATCAGTGGCGGGAGGGGCAACGAGCAGTACTTC
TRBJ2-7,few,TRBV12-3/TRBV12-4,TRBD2,CASSPLFSGSYEQYF,TGTGCCAGCAGTCCCCTTTTTAGCGGGAGCTACGAGCAGTACTTC
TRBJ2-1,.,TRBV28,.,CASSFRGRPSSYNEQFF,TGTGCCAGCAGTTTCCGGGGCAGGCCGAGCTCCTACAATGAGCAGTTCTTC
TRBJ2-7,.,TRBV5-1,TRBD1,CASSRRQGFDEQYF,TGCGCCAGCAGCCGAAGACAGGGTTTTGACGAGCAGTACTTC
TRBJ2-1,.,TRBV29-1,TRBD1,CSVQGVEGQFF,TGCAGCGTTCAGGGGGTAGAAGGGCAGTTCTTC
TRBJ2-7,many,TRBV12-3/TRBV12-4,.,CASSLGGSGSAYEQYF,TGTGCCAGCAGTTTAGGGGGATCGGGGTCGGCCTACGAGCAGTACTTC
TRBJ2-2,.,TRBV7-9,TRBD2,CASSPLAGGRNTGELFF,TGTGCCAGCAGCCCACTAGCGGGAGGGAGAAACACCGGGGAGCTGTTTTTT
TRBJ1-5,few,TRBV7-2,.,CASSPPPINRNQPQHF,TGTGCCAGCAGCCCACCACCTATTAACAGGAATCAGCCCCAGCATTTT
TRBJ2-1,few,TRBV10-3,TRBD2,CAISELPAGGPEGEQFF,TGTGCCATCAGTGAACTACCAGCGGGAGGGCCGGAGGGTGAGCAGTTCTTC
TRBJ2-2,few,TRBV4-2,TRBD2,CASSFGLAGGVGELFF,TGTGCCAGCAGCTTCGGACTAGCGGGGGGGGTCGGGGAGCTGTTTTTT
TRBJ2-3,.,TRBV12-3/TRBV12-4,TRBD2,CASQGLAGASADTQYF,TGTGCCAGCCAAGGACTAGCGGGAGCCTCAGCAGATACGCAGTATTTT
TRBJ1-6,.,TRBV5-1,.,CASSLAPSGSYSSPLHF,TGCGCCAGCAGCTTGGCCCCGTCAGGTTCATATAGTTCACCCCTCCACTTT
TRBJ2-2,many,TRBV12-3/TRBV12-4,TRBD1,CASSLRTGGTGELFF,TGTGCCAGCAGCTTAAGGACAGGGGGCACCGGGGAGCTGTTTTTT
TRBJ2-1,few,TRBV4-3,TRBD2,CASSQAPLAGGHRVDEQFF,TGCGCCAGCAGCCAAGCACCCCTAGCGGGGGGCCATAGGGTCGATGAGCAGTTCTTC
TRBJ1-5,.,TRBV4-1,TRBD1,CASSPRQGAVSNQPQHF,TGCGCCAGCAGCCCGAGACAGGGCGCGGTTAGCAATCAGCCCCAGCATTTT
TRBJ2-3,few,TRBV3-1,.,CASSQSITPSTDTQYF,TGTGCCAGCAGCCAATCGATTACCCCTAGCACAGATACGCAGTATTTT
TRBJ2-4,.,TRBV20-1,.,CSATRGGGGNIQYF,TGCAGTGCGACTCGAGGCGGTGGGGGGAACATTCAGTACTTC
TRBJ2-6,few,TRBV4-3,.,CASSFDIRNSGANVLTF,TGCGCCAGCAGCTTTGACATCCGCAACTCTGGGGCCAACGTCCTGACTTTC
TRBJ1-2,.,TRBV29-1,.,CSVEESGGGGYTF,TGCAGCGTTGAAGAAAGCGGTGGGGGTGGCTACACCTTC
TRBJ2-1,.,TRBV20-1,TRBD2,CSARGPLAGGQNEQFF,TGCAGTGCTAGAGGGCCACTAGCGGGAGGTCAGAATGAGCAGTTCTTC
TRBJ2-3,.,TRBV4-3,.,CASSHLADSTDTQYF,TGCGCCAGCAGCCATTTAGCGGATAGCACAGATACGCAGTATTTT
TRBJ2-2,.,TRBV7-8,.,CASGPRAGELFF,TGTGCCAGTGGGCCCCGAGCCGGGGAGCTGTTTTTT
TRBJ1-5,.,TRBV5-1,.,CASSPRSGDQPQHF,TGCGCCAGCAGCCCCCGGTCGGGGGATCAGCCCCAGCATTTT
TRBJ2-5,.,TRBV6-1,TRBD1,CASRQRQGWSYQETQYF,TGTGCCAGCAGGCAAAGACAGGGGTGGTCGTACCAAGAGACCCAGTACTTC
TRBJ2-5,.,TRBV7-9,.,CASSFSTGRETQYF,TGTGCCAGCAGCTTCTCTACGGGGCGAGAGACCCAGTACTTC
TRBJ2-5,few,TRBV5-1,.,CASSLSPGSGQETQYF,TGCGCCAGCAGCTTGTCGCCGGGCAGCGGACAAGAGACCCAGTACTTC
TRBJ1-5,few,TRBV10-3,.,CAISESLQGNQPQHF,TGTGCCATCAGTGAGTCCCTACAAGGCAATCAGCCCCAGCATTTT
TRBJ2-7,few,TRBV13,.,CASSFTSPNTYEQYF,TGTGCCAGCAGCTTTACTAGCCCCAATACCTACGAGCAGTACTTC
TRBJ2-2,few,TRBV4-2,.,CASMGYRETGELFF,TGTGCCAGCATGGGGTACCGGGAGACCGGGGAGCTGTTTTTT
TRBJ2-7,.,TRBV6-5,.,CASSLTGTAQYF,TGTGCCAGCAGTTTAACCGGGACCGCTCAGTACTTC
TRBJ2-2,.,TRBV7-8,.,CASSLVWSAGLANTGELFF,TGTGCCAGCAGCTTAGTGTGGTCAGCGGGCCTGGCGAACACCGGGGAGCTGTTTTTT
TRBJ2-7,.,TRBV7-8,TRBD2,CASSKDGGRNYEQYF,TGTGCCAGCAGTAAGGACGGCGGGAGGAACTACGAGCAGTACTTC
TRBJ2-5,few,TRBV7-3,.,CASSFTIQETQYF,TGTGCCAGCAGCTTTACGATACAAGAGACCCAGTACTTC
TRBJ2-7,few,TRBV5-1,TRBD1,CASSLDGTGVAEQYF,TGCGCCAGCAGCTTGGATGGGACAGGGGTGGCCGAGCAGTACTTC
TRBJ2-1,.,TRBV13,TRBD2,CASSLIPGLAGGPNNEQFF,TGTGCCAGCAGCTTAATACCTGGACTAGCGGGAGGGCCTAACAATGAGCAGTTCTTC